This is a list of T cell receptor beta chains from one sample in a study of T cells in Graves' hyperthyroidism and ophthalmopathy. Via MiXCR, TCRdb re-called the multiplex PCR reads, giving one row per CDR3 protein. In the table there are 380,000 or so distinct CDR3 sequences, 13% of which are singletons. The sample was blood. The receptors originated from a man aged 25-45 years with Graves' hyperthyroidism that later progressed to Graves' ophthalmopathy. Each CDR3 is given without its conserved first and last residue. Fields, in order: V gene, CDR3 protein.

TRBV6-1 | ASGPGAYEQY
TRBV7-8 | ASSPIHNEQF
TRBV12-3/TRBV12-4 | ASSPRQAGGEMETQY
TRBV5-1 | ASSSHIATNEKLF
TRBV6-6 | ASSYSGAPHEQY
TRBV7-9 | ASSLLTGSYGYT
TRBV11-1 | ASSKDRGWAPLH
TRBV28 | ASSLYGGRGNQPQH
TRBV10-3 | AINDRGPQY
TRBV20-1 | SAQTLGQGQETQY
TRBV12-3/TRBV12-4 | ASSPPGTGNTIY
TRBV11-2 | ASSLAGKILTGETQY
TRBV10-3 | AIRDDSSGNTIY
TRBV7-9 | ASSWINTEAF
TRBV30 | AWRRSGGGSDTQY
TRBV5-1 | ASSPPALNTEAF
TRBV28 | ASSADRTNTGELF
TRBV10-2 | ASSQQGDSPLH
TRBV7-8 | ASSWGTDSQPQH
TRBV12-3/TRBV12-4 | ASSLGLTSVSTDTQY
TRBV2 | ASREGLAGYTDTQY
TRBV10-3 | ATSGQGNSYEQY
TRBV4-1 | ASSPGWVDYGYT
TRBV5-7 | ACNLLDRGYSNQPQH
TRBV5-1 | ASSPYYSYNEQF
TRBV14 | ASSRMALEKLF
TRBV20-1 | SASVGGGWGDEQF
TRBV7-7 | ASSLGQGSDTQY
TRBV9 | ASSGPGTSYEQY